A single sample gave rise to the 26 T cell receptor beta chains below, sequenced in a study of blood T cell repertoires in COVID-19. Profiled with immunoSEQ multiplex PCR; TCRdb holds only in-frame clones, not every one. Of about 490,000 clones detected, approximately 85% appear once; the ten largest clones hold roughly 3.2%. The sample was peripheral blood. The receptors derive from a human donor in a cohort sampled during active COVID-19.

In its sample, this clone was seen once. The chain has TRBV7-2 and TRBJ2-6; 7 bases agree with TRBD1. Germline CDR1 SGHTA, CDR2 FQGNSA. The CDR3 extends over 19 amino acids. After removal of 0 bases from V and 0 bases from J, the junction contained 8 bases not matched to a gene. Written as DNA, the CDR3 is TGTGCCAGCAGCTTAGCCCCACGGGACAGTTACTCTGGGGCCAACGTCCTGACTTTC. It yields the protein CASSLAPRDSYSGANVLTF.

This clone was detected only once. The chain couples TRBV19 to TRBJ1-1, with D hard to call. Deletions cut 4 bases from V and 4 bases from J, with 16 bases between. The CDR3 totals 15 residues. CDR1 and CDR2 from the germline V gene are LNHDA and SQIVND (reference sequence). The CDR3 sequence: CASSTVIRVATEAFF. The CDR3 DNA follows: TGTGCCAGTAGTACCGTGATCCGGGTTGCCACTGAAGCTTTCTTT.

The gene calls are TRBV6-6 and TRBJ2-2; TRBD2 matches 13 bases. The length of the CDR3 is 17 residues. Germline CDR1 and CDR2: MNHNY and SVGAGI (reference sequence). With V trimmed by 8 bases and J by 7 bases, 13 bases remained unmatched. CDR3: CASRPGLAGAGGGELFF. The CDR3 DNA is TGTGCCAGCCGTCCCGGACTAGCGGGAGCCGGTGGCGGGGAGCTGTTTTTT.

The rearrangement joins TRBV9 to TRBJ2-3; possible D gene TRBD1, 5 bases. CDR1 is SGDLS and CDR2 is YYNGEE in the germline V gene. This CDR3 spans 16 amino acids. Trimming cost V 0 bases and J 0 bases, with 11 bases left between them. CDR3 DNA sequence: TGTGCCAGCAGCGTAGTGGCAGGGCCTAGCACAGATACGCAGTATTTT. It translates to CASSVVAGPSTDTQYF. The full variable domain, rest sourced from reference TRBV9 and TRBJ2-3, is DSGVTQTPKHLITATGQRVTLRCSPRSGDLSVYWYQQSLDQGLQFLIQYYNGEERAKGNILERFSAQQFPDLHSELNLSSLELGDSALYFCASSVVAGPSTDTQYFGPGTRLTVL.

The rearrangement joins TRBV19 to TRBJ2-3; D is perhaps TRBD1 (7 bases). Germline V lookup: CDR1 LNHDA, CDR2 SQIVND (reference sequence). This CDR3 is 18 amino acids long. Trimming took off 2 bases at V and 3 bases at J, with 21 bases between the two ends. The CDR3 sequence: CASSIRLASQTGTDTQYF. CDR3 nucleotide sequence: TGTGCCAGTAGTATACGGCTAGCGTCCCAGACAGGGACAGATACGCAGTATTTT.

The chain carries TRBV3-1 (or the pseudogene TRBV3-2) and TRBJ1-6, with D tentatively TRBD1 (5 bases). Deletions cut 2 bases from V and 5 bases from J, with 7 bases between. This CDR3 has 14 amino acids. Germline CDR1 is LGHDT and CDR2 is YNNKEL (reference sequence). CDR3 bases: TGTGCCAGCAGCCAATTAGGGGATAATTCACCCCTCCACTTT. Its translation is CASSQLGDNSPLHF.

Only a few counts were recorded for this clone. This sample also contains other DNA sequences that code for the same CDR3. CDR3 nucleotides: TGTGCCAGCAGCCCCAGGACAGGGGGGACTGAAGCTTTCTTT. Its protein product is CASSPRTGGTEAFF. The chain couples TRBV9 to TRBJ1-1; TRBD1 agrees at 10 bases. This CDR3 region has 14 residues. The germline CDR1 and CDR2 sequences are SGDLS and YYNGEE. The trim removed 4 bases at V and 5 bases at J, leaving 5 bases unmatched.

The chain carries TRBV3-1 (or the pseudogene TRBV3-2) and TRBJ1-2, with D unclear. From germline, CDR1 is LGHDT and CDR2 YNNKEL (reference sequence). The CDR3 spans 13 residues. V dropped 0 bases and J dropped 8 bases, with 10 bases sitting between them. The CDR3 coding sequence is TGTGCCAGCAGCCAAGAAACAGCTCGGGGCTACACCTTC. It encodes CASSQETARGYTF.

This chain connects TRBV6-5 to TRBJ1-5; a possible D gene is TRBD1 (6 bases). Germline V gives CDR1 MNHEY, CDR2 SVGAGI. The CDR3 covers 13 residues. V was pared by 4 bases and J by 6 bases, with 10 bases between. DNA for the CDR3: TGTGCCAGCAGTTTAAACAGGGCTCAGCCCCAGCATTTT. Encoded protein: CASSLNRAQPQHF.

This clone has a handful of counts. The same CDR3 can be traced to other DNA sequences in this sample. The chain carries TRBV5-1 and TRBJ1-2; D not resolved. CDR1 and CDR2 (germline): SGHRS, YFSETQ. This CDR3 is 13 amino acids long. Trimming took off 0 bases at V and 3 bases at J, with 6 bases between the two ends. The CDR3 DNA follows: TGCGCCAGCAGCTTGGGAGGAGACTATGGCTACACCTTC. This translates into CASSLGGDYGYTF. Variable domain in full (rest from reference TRBV5-1 and TRBJ1-2): KAGVTQTPRYLIKTRGQQVTLSCSPISGHRSVSWYQQTPGQGLQFLFEYFSETQRNKGNFPGRFSGRQFSNSRSEMNVSTLELGDSALYLCASSLGGDYGYTFGSGTRLTVV.

J is TRBJ2-2 and V is TRBV7-2; the match to TRBD2 covers 8 bases. CDR1 and CDR2 from the germline V gene are SGHTA and FQGNSA. The V gene end was trimmed by 6 bases and the J gene end by 5 bases; junction bases not matched to a gene: 8. The CDR3 covers 15 residues. The chain's CDR3 is CASSLSGIGTGELFF. The CDR3, as DNA: TGTGCCAGCAGTCTTAGCGGGATCGGGACCGGGGAGCTGTTTTTT.

The chain carries TRBV27 and TRBJ2-3; the match to TRBD2 covers 11 bases. The V and J ends lost 5 bases and 6 bases, in that order; junction bases with no gene match: 10. The CDR3 has 16 amino acids. The germline V gene has CDR1 MNHEY and CDR2 SMNVEV (reference sequence). In DNA, the CDR3 is TGTGCCAGCAGTCCCCTAGCGGGAGGTCCGAGCGATACGCAGTATTTT. Its translation is CASSPLAGGPSDTQYF.

The chain joins TRBV6-4 to TRBJ2-1, with 7 bases fitting TRBD1. This CDR3 region has 9 residues. The germline gives CDR1 MRHNA, CDR2 SNTAGT. CDR3 DNA sequence: TGTGCGACAGGGAGTGAGCAGTTCTTC. Protein sequence: CATGSEQFF.

The chain links TRBV7-9 to TRBJ2-3, with a tentative D call TRBD2 (6 bases). The V end was cut by 7 bases, the J end by 0 bases, with 14 bases between. Looked up from germline, CDR1 is SEHNR and CDR2 is FQNEAQ (reference sequence). This CDR3 contains 15 residues. The CDR3 region has the DNA TGTGCCAGCACGCGGGGTCGGTCTAGCACAGATACGCAGTATTTT. Translated, it gives CASTRGRSSTDTQYF.

The genes are TRBV5-4 and TRBJ1-4; D remains unclear. V shed 0 bases and J shed 8 bases, with 11 bases lying between them. Germline V CDR1 and CDR2: SGHNT, YYREEE (reference sequence). This CDR3 has 14 residues. CDR3 DNA sequence: TGTGCCAGCAGCTTGGACAGAATGACCGAAAAACTGTTTTTT. It specifies CASSLDRMTEKLFF.

CDR3: CASRTPGTGDTEAFF. The CDR3 DNA reads TGCGCCAGCAGGACGCCCGGGACAGGGGACACTGAAGCTTTCTTT. V gene TRBV5-1 combines with J gene TRBJ1-1, with 10 bases aligning to TRBD1. In germline, CDR1 is SGHRS, CDR2 YFSETQ. After removal of 5 bases from V and 3 bases from J, the junction contained 7 bases not matched to a gene. The CDR3 extends over 15 amino acids.

The V and J genes are TRBV11-2 and TRBJ2-1, with D perhaps matching TRBD1 (6 bases). Trimming removed 3 bases at V and 6 bases at J, with 15 bases between. The CDR3 is 15 amino acids. Germline assignment: CDR1 SGHAT and CDR2 FQNNGV. The CDR3 loop is CASSFARGPINEQFF. DNA of the CDR3: TGTGCCAGCAGCTTCGCCAGGGGCCCGATCAATGAGCAGTTCTTC.

This chain connects TRBV6-5 to TRBJ1-5; 8 bases align to TRBD1. CDR1 is MNHEY and CDR2 is SVGAGI in the germline V gene. This CDR3 comprises 13 residues. The trim removed 7 bases at V and 4 bases at J, leaving 3 bases unmatched. CDR3 residues: CASMTGVNQPQHF. CDR3 DNA: TGTGCCAGCATGACAGGGGTTAATCAGCCCCAGCATTTT.

This chain links TRBV20-1 with TRBJ2-5; no firm D call. Trimming took 8 bases from V and 2 from J, leaving 9 bases between them. CDR3 length equals 11 residues. Germline CDR1 is DFQATT and CDR2 is SNEGSKA (reference sequence). DNA for the CDR3: TGCAGTAGTGAGCCACAAGAGACCCAGTACTTC. Translating it yields CSSEPQETQYF.

The J gene is TRBJ2-1, the V gene TRBV5-1; D unresolved. V was trimmed by 4 bases and J by 9 bases, leaving 11 bases between them. Germline V lookup: CDR1 SGHRS, CDR2 YFSETQ. CDR3 length: 12 amino acids. The chain's CDR3 is CASSVSATEQFF. Written as DNA, the CDR3 is TGCGCCAGCAGCGTGTCAGCGACTGAGCAGTTCTTC.

The chain uses TRBV4-1 and TRBJ2-1; the match to TRBD2 covers 13 bases. This CDR3 is built from 16 residues. V shed 4 bases and J 4 bases; nucleotides not matched to a gene: 4. CDR1 is MGHRA and CDR2 is YSYEKL in the germline V gene. In DNA form, the CDR3 reads TGCGCCAGCAGCCCATCACTAGCGGGAGGGTACAATGAGCAGTTCTTC. The encoded protein is CASSPSLAGGYNEQFF.

V is TRBV7-2 and J is TRBJ2-1; TRBD2 might be the D (5 bases). Trimming left V 1 base short and J 2 bases short, with 9 bases between. Germline V gene sequence: CDR1 SGHTA, CDR2 FQGNSA. The CDR3 spans 15 residues. The CDR3: CASSLVTGTYNEQFF. CDR3 coding DNA: TGTGCCAGCAGCTTAGTAACGGGAACCTACAATGAGCAGTTCTTC.

There are many counts of this clone. This rearrangement joins TRBV19 to TRBJ2-7; D remains ambiguous. The CDR3 sequence is 12 residues long. CDR1 and CDR2 (germline): LNHDA, SQIVND (reference sequence). Trimming took 5 bases from V and 7 from J, leaving 12 bases between them. The DNA for the CDR3 is TGTGCCAGTAGTCCAGACTTCGGGGAGCAGTACTTC. This translates into CASSPDFGEQYF.

The chain couples TRBV24-1 to TRBJ2-7, with 8 nucleotides matching TRBD1. The CDR3 is made up of 15 amino acids. V lost 1 base and J lost 4; bases outside the gene matches: 5. Germline V CDR1 and CDR2: KGHDR, SFDVKD. CDR3 nucleotide sequence: TGTGCCACCAGTGATTTAGCAGGGGGCAAGTACGAGCAGTACTTC. This codes for CATSDLAGGKYEQYF.

This sequence joins TRBV15 and TRBJ1-2; tentatively, D is TRBD1 (5 bases). The length of the CDR3 is 14 residues. V gave up 0 bases and J gave up 8 bases, with 13 bases separating them. Germline V gene data show CDR1 as LNHNV and CDR2 as YYDKDF (reference sequence). CDR3 protein: CATSRDLTGVGYTF. DNA of the CDR3: TGTGCCACCAGCAGAGATCTGACGGGGGTCGGCTACACCTTC.

The chain has TRBV7-6 and TRBJ2-1; 8 bases fit TRBD2. This CDR3 is built from 15 residues. Per germline, CDR1 SGHVS and CDR2 FNYEAQ. Germline trimming cut 4 bases from V and 7 bases from J; bases unmatched to any gene: 9. CDR3 DNA sequence: TGTGCCAGCAGCTCTACTATAGCGGGAACGAATGAGCAGTTCTTC. Encoded protein: CASSSTIAGTNEQFF.